This T cell receptor (beta chain) was identified in a study of cytotoxic CD8 clonotypes in ibrutinib-treated CLL. TCRdb's table, derived via immunoSEQ multiplex PCR, lists solely in-frame clones and lacks some. The data hold around 150,000 clones, with around 81% observed a single time. Germline loops: CDR1 SGHRS, CDR2 YFSETQ. Trimming shortened V by 7 bases and J by 1 base, and 11 bases separated the two germline ends. The CDR3 covers 14 residues. Sequencing was performed on PBMCs, taken after 36 months of ibrutinib treatment. The sequence derives from a human donor with chronic lymphocytic leukemia. The chain combines TRBV5-1 with TRBJ2-2; possible D gene TRBD2, 6 bases. The CDR3, as DNA: TGCGCCAGCCAGGATAGCGGGAACACCGGGGAGCTGTTTTTT. It is translated as CASQDSGNTGELFF.